This TCR beta chain appears in the sequencing data of a study of cytomegalovirus exposure and HLA in healthy donors. The PCR made use of 60 Vbeta and 13 Jbeta primers. Generated by immunoSEQ multiplex PCR, the TCRdb table keeps only in-frame clones and is missing some. The sample table includes roughly 34,000 clones. Unmatched junction bases numbered 10, after V lost 2 bases and J lost 4 bases. Germline V lookup: CDR1 MNHEY, CDR2 SVGAGI. The CDR3 sequence is 16 residues long. The rearrangement uses TRBV6-5 and TRBJ2-7, with TRBD1 identical over 8 bases. Source material: PBMCs. This receptor was obtained from a woman aged 40 to 50 in good health and CMV-seropositive. The CDR3 DNA reads TGTGCCAGCAGTTACACAGAGACAGGGGCCGGTTACGAGCAGTACTTC. It specifies CASSYTETGAGYEQYF.